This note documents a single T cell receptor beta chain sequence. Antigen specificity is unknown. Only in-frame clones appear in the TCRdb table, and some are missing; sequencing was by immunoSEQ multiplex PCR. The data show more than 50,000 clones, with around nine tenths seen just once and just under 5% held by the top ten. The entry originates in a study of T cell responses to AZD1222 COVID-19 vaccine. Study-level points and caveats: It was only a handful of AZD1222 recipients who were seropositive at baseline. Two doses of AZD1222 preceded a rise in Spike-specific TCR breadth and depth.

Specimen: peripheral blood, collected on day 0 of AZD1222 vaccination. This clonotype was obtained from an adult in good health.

In nucleotides, the CDR3 is TGTGCCAGCAGCTTTTTCGGGCAGTCGGGGGATACGCAGTATTTT. It is translated as CASSFFGQSGDTQYF. V is TRBV7-3 and J is TRBJ2-3, with D perhaps matching TRBD2 (5 bases). Trimming took off 3 bases at V and 6 bases at J, with 16 bases between the two ends. The CDR3 sequence is 15 residues long. Germline loops: CDR1 SGHTA, CDR2 FQGTGA.